This T cell receptor (beta chain) was sequenced during a study of blood T cells in healthy people across ages. Whole-study context: Using template switching, researchers captured about one barcoded beta molecule for each two T cells.

Trimming pared 5 bases from V and 7 bases from J, leaving 5 bases between. This CDR3 region has 11 residues. Germline CDR1 reads SEHNR; CDR2 reads FQNEAQ (reference sequence). Concerning this clonotype itself: The antigen is not known.

A sample-barcoded 5' primer and a J-beta primer mix were used in a second PCR of roughly 6 to 11 cycles. Each CDR3 protein is one row after TCRdb ran MiXCR on the 5' RACE reads. The table has almost 550,000 distinct CDR3 sequences, about 25% seen once. Study-wide points: Donor CMV status was unknown, possibly confounding expanded clonotype changes.

Isolating PBMCs gave at least 6.5 million of these cells per sample. This sample was also put to use in a study of T cells of mothers and their children. This second report adds: Related mother-child pairs shared marginally more repertoire than unrelated pairs, though not significantly.

The genes are TRBV7-9 and TRBJ2-2; D remains ambiguous. Specimen: blood. The TCR comes from a boy between 5 and 17 years old in good health. CDR3: CASSPDGELFF. The CDR3 region has the DNA TGTGCCAGCAGCCCAGACGGGGAGCTGTTTTTT. The full variable domain, its missing parts supplied by reference TRBV7-9 and TRBJ2-2, is DTGVSQNPRHKITKRGQNVTFRCDPISEHNRLYWYRQTLGQGPEFLTYFQNEAQLEKSRLLSDRFSAERPKGSFSTLEIQRTEQGDSAMYLCASSPDGELFFGEGSRLTVL.